Presented here are 30 T cell receptor beta chains from one specimen sequenced in a study of cytomegalovirus exposure and HLA in healthy donors. PCR was performed using 60 Vbeta and 13 Jbeta primers. Profiled with immunoSEQ multiplex PCR; TCRdb holds only in-frame clones, not every one. In the table there are about 160,000 clones, more than 65% of which are singletons. The specimen sequenced was PBMCs. The receptor source for this set is a man aged 45-65 years in good health and CMV-seropositive.

The V and J genes are TRBV15 and TRBJ2-2; 9 bases map to TRBD1. Looked up from germline, CDR1 is LNHNV and CDR2 is YYDKDF (reference sequence). The CDR3 has 15 amino acids. V dropped 4 bases and J dropped 6; count of bases not matched to a gene: 6. The CDR3 DNA follows: TGTGCCACCAGCACAAGACAGGGGGTGCCCGGGGAGCTGTTTTTT. Its protein product is CATSTRQGVPGELFF.

This clone has only one observation. V usage is TRBV11-1 and J usage is TRBJ2-1, with a tentative D call TRBD1 (5 bases). The CDR3 spans 15 residues. The V gene lost 1 base and the J gene lost 2 bases, with 9 bases spanning the gap. Germline V gives CDR1 SGHAT, CDR2 FQDESV (reference sequence). CDR3 protein: CASSLDRQTYNEQFF. The CDR3 region has the DNA TGTGCCAGCAGCTTAGACAGGCAGACCTACAATGAGCAGTTCTTC.

The chain carries TRBV19 and TRBJ2-2, with 8 bases matching TRBD1. J lost 0 bases, V lost 7 bases, and 16 bases had no gene match. Germline V gene lookup returns CDR1 LNHDA and CDR2 SQIVND (reference sequence). This CDR3 contains 19 residues. Here the CDR3 DNA reads TGTGCCAGTACCTTCCCCGGGACAGGCAATCATCCGAACACCGGGGAGCTGTTTTTT. As protein: CASTFPGTGNHPNTGELFF.

The chain uses TRBV7-8 and TRBJ2-7, with D possibly being TRBD1 (6 bases). From germline, CDR1 is SGHVS and CDR2 FQNEAQ. The CDR3 length is 15 residues. Trimming removed 2 bases at V and 0 bases at J, with 11 bases between. CDR3 DNA sequence: TGTGCCAGCAGCTTAAAGGGACAAAGCTCCTACGAGCAGTACGTC. Amino acids: CASSLKGQSSYEQYV.

This chain joins TRBV6-5 and TRBJ2-5, with 8 bases that match TRBD1. With V trimmed by 10 bases and J by 1 base, 2 bases remained unmatched. Germline CDR1 is MNHEY and CDR2 is SVGAGI. This CDR3 region has 12 residues. CDR3 protein: CATGQGQETQYF. Here the CDR3 DNA reads TGTGCCACCGGACAGGGCCAAGAGACCCAGTACTTC.

This clone was seen a single time. At the DNA level, this CDR3 is encoded by other sequences in the same sample as well. This chain uses TRBV5-1 with TRBJ2-1, with TRBD1 as a possible D gene (6 bases). Trimming stripped 3 bases from V and 6 bases from J, with 16 bases between. The CDR3 consists of 15 residues. Germline lookup yields CDR1 SGHRS and CDR2 YFSETQ. As DNA, the CDR3 is TGCGCCAGCAGCTCAACTGAACAGGGATTCAATGAGCAGTTCTTC. The encoded protein is CASSSTEQGFNEQFF. Looking up the rest from reference TRBV5-1 and TRBJ2-1 gives the full variable domain: KAGVTQTPRYLIKTRGQQVTLSCSPISGHRSVSWYQQTPGQGLQFLFEYFSETQRNKGNFPGRFSGRQFSNSRSEMNVSTLELGDSALYLCASSSTEQGFNEQFFGPGTRLTVL.

This chain's CDR3 is CASSIRASGGGGNEQFF. In DNA, the CDR3 is TGTGCCAGCAGTATCAGGGCTAGCGGGGGGGGCGGGAATGAGCAGTTCTTC. The V and J genes are TRBV27 and TRBJ2-1, with 12 bases that match TRBD2. V lost 5 bases to trimming and J lost 7 bases; unmatched junction nucleotides: 12. CDR1 and CDR2 (germline): MNHEY, SMNVEV (reference sequence). There are 17 residues in the CDR3.

Regarding this clone: Other DNA sequences of this sample code for an identical CDR3. The chain recombines TRBV6-5 with TRBJ2-1; D gene uncertain. Trimming left V 4 bases short and J 7 bases short, with 5 bases between. CDR1 and CDR2 (germline): MNHEY, SVGAGI. The CDR3 sequence is 11 residues long. CDR3 bases: TGTGCCAGCAGTTCCCGGAATGAGCAGTTCTTC. It translates to CASSSRNEQFF.

DNA of the CDR3: TGTGCCAGCTCACCAGCCTCCGGGACAGGGCTAAACACCGGGGAGCTGTTTTTT. Translation gives CASSPASGTGLNTGELFF. The J gene is TRBJ2-2, the V gene TRBV18; 9 nucleotides line up with TRBD1. V lost 2 bases and J lost 2; bases outside the gene matches: 9. The CDR3 length is 18 residues. Germline V gene sequence: CDR1 KGHSH, CDR2 LQKENI.

The chain links TRBV6-5 to TRBJ1-2; TRBD1 agrees at 7 bases. This CDR3 has 15 amino acids. CDR1 MNHEY and CDR2 SVGAGI come from the germline V gene. The J segment lost 4 bases and the V segment lost 0 bases, leaving 5 bases of the junction unmatched. Here the CDR3 DNA reads TGTGCCAGCAGTTACTCTGGGACAGTAACCTATGGCTACACCTTC. It codes for CASSYSGTVTYGYTF.

The J gene is TRBJ2-7, the V gene TRBV5-1; 11 bases are shared with TRBD2. V trimming: 1 base; J trimming: 6 bases; junction bases outside the gene matches: 3. The CDR3 consists of 14 residues. Germline lookup yields CDR1 SGHRS and CDR2 YFSETQ. CDR3: CASSLTSGGGEQYF. The CDR3, as DNA: TGCGCCAGCAGCTTGACTAGCGGGGGAGGCGAGCAGTACTTC. The whole variable domain, filled in from reference TRBV5-1 and TRBJ2-7, reads KAGVTQTPRYLIKTRGQQVTLSCSPISGHRSVSWYQQTPGQGLQFLFEYFSETQRNKGNFPGRFSGRQFSNSRSEMNVSTLELGDSALYLCASSLTSGGGEQYFGPGTRLTVT.

The chain's CDR3 is CASSYFRGSQPQHF. CDR3 nucleotides: TGTGCCAGCAGTTACTTCAGGGGGAGTCAGCCCCAGCATTTT. The gene calls are TRBV6-5 and TRBJ1-5; 7 bases align to TRBD1. The CDR3 loop spans 14 amino acids. The germline V gene encodes CDR1 MNHEY and CDR2 SVGAGI. J was trimmed by 6 bases and V by 1 base; bases with no gene match: 3.

The J gene is TRBJ1-2, the V gene TRBV2; possibly TRBD1 for D (6 bases). The CDR3 contains 12 residues. From germline, CDR1 is SNHLY and CDR2 FYNNEI. V was cut by 5 bases and J by 4 bases, with 8 bases left in between. The CDR3 loop is CASSTGPYGYTF. For the CDR3, the DNA is TGTGCCAGCAGTACAGGGCCCTATGGCTACACCTTC.

V and J are TRBV5-1 and TRBJ1-4, with 8 bases fitting TRBD1. Germline-derived CDR1 and CDR2 are SGHRS and YFSETQ. V trimming: 4 bases; J trimming: 7 bases; junction bases outside the gene matches: 6. The CDR3 is 14 residues long. The CDR3 nucleotides are TGCGCCAGCAGCCCCGACAGGGGAGGTGAAAAACTGTTTTTT. Protein product: CASSPDRGGEKLFF. The entire variable domain, with the rest obtained from reference TRBV5-1 and TRBJ1-4, is as follows: KAGVTQTPRYLIKTRGQQVTLSCSPISGHRSVSWYQQTPGQGLQFLFEYFSETQRNKGNFPGRFSGRQFSNSRSEMNVSTLELGDSALYLCASSPDRGGEKLFFGSGTQLSVL.

The rearrangement uses TRBV5-4 and TRBJ2-1; 7 bases fit TRBD1. Germline V gene lookup returns CDR1 SGHNT and CDR2 YYREEE (reference sequence). The CDR3 totals 13 residues. J was trimmed by 9 bases and V by 2 bases; bases with no gene match: 5. The CDR3 DNA is TGTGCCAGCAGCTTTGGACAGGCCACTGAGCAGTTCTTC. It translates to CASSFGQATEQFF.

The chain uses TRBV7-2 and TRBJ1-2, with 8 bases lining up with TRBD1. This CDR3 is built from 18 residues. V lost 1 base, J lost 2 bases, and 12 bases stayed unmatched. CDR1 and CDR2 (germline): SGHTA, FQGNSA. The CDR3 reads CASSLGPGPGQDNYGYTF. DNA for the CDR3: TGTGCCAGCAGCTTAGGCCCCGGGCCGGGACAGGACAACTATGGCTACACCTTC.

The chain employs TRBV5-4 and TRBJ1-2, with TRBD1 identical over 10 bases. This CDR3 region has 15 residues. V dropped 0 bases and J dropped 5; count of bases not matched to a gene: 4. Germline V gene data show CDR1 as SGHNT and CDR2 as YYREEE (reference sequence). In nucleotides, the CDR3 is TGTGCCAGCAGCTTGGGGACAGGGGGGACTTATGGCTACACCTTC. Translated, it gives CASSLGTGGTYGYTF.

The rearrangement links TRBV2 to TRBJ2-2; the match to TRBD1 covers 8 bases. Germline V CDR1 and CDR2: SNHLY, FYNNEI. V was clipped by 4 bases and J by 3 bases; unmatched bases: 4. The CDR3 length is 15 residues. The chain's CDR3 is CASSADRAHTGELFF. CDR3 sequence (DNA): TGTGCCAGCAGTGCGGACAGGGCCCACACCGGGGAGCTGTTTTTT.

This rearrangement joins TRBV6-5 to TRBJ2-5; 8 bases agree with TRBD2. V shed 5 bases and J 5 bases; nucleotides not matched to a gene: 10. CDR1 is MNHEY, CDR2 SVGAGI, per germline. This CDR3 contains 15 residues. CDR3 sequence (DNA): TGTGCCAGCAGTCCGAGTCGTTCGGGGGGGGAGACCCAGTACTTC. This translates into CASSPSRSGGETQYF.

This rearrangement joins TRBV5-4 to TRBJ1-2; 8 nucleotides line up with TRBD1. Looked up from germline, CDR1 is SGHNT and CDR2 is YYREEE (reference sequence). V lost 0 bases and J lost 10; bases outside the gene matches: 17. The CDR3 consists of 17 residues. The CDR3, as DNA: TGTGCCAGCAGCTTGGATACACAGGGGGGGATATCATTAGTCTACACCTTC. It encodes CASSLDTQGGISLVYTF.

The chain employs TRBV14 and TRBJ1-2; unclear D gene. The CDR3 length is 15 residues. V shed 4 bases and J shed 3 bases, with 15 bases lying between them. Germline loops: CDR1 SGHDN, CDR2 FVKESK. This CDR3 reads CASSRAGLSHYGYTF. CDR3 coding DNA: TGTGCCAGCAGCCGGGCTGGACTATCCCACTATGGCTACACCTTC.

This clone was seen just once. J is TRBJ2-5 and V is TRBV9; a possible D gene is TRBD1 (6 bases). V dropped 4 bases and J dropped 4 bases, with 14 bases sitting between them. CDR1 and CDR2 (germline): SGDLS, YYNGEE. The length of the CDR3 is 14 residues. CDR3 DNA sequence: TGTGCCAGCAGCCCCAAGGGGGTAGGAGAGACCCAGTACTTC. Translated: CASSPKGVGETQYF.

The chain employs TRBV10-1 and TRBJ1-1, with a tentative D call TRBD1 (5 bases). The V end lost 4 bases, the J end lost 3 bases, and 6 bases lay between the germline ends. Per the germline V gene, CDR1 is WNHNN and CDR2 is SYGVQD (reference sequence). The CDR3 totals 12 residues. The CDR3 loop reads CASSGQYTEAFF. The CDR3 coding sequence is TGCGCCAGCAGTGGACAGTACACTGAAGCTTTCTTT.

This chain links TRBV27 with TRBJ2-5, with D unresolved. The CDR3 consists of 13 residues. V was clipped by 3 bases and J by 1 base, with 6 bases between them. Germline V CDR1 and CDR2: MNHEY, SMNVEV (reference sequence). The CDR3 loop reads CASSFSSQETQYF. CDR3 DNA sequence: TGTGCCAGCAGTTTTTCTTCCCAAGAGACCCAGTACTTC.

The V call is TRBV6-5, the J call TRBJ1-6, with D maybe TRBD1 (5 bases). V gave up 7 bases and J gave up 6 bases, with 7 bases separating them. CDR3 length: 12 residues. From germline, CDR1 is MNHEY and CDR2 SVGAGI. In nucleotides, the CDR3 is TGTGCCAGCAATCAGGGTAATTCACCCCTCCACTTT. Amino acid sequence: CASNQGNSPLHF.

The chain is built from TRBV27 and TRBJ1-6, with 7 bases matching TRBD1. The CDR3 has 15 amino acids. V gave up 3 bases and J gave up 4 bases; unmatched junction bases: 3. Germline V gene sequence: CDR1 MNHEY, CDR2 SMNVEV (reference sequence). CDR3 nucleotides: TGTGCCAGCAGTTTTAGGACAGGTTATAATTCACCCCTCCACTTT. It yields the protein CASSFRTGYNSPLHF.

V is TRBV7-3 and J is TRBJ1-6; perhaps TRBD1 as D (5 bases). Looked up from germline, CDR1 is SGHTA and CDR2 is FQGTGA. This CDR3 is 14 amino acids long. The V end lost 6 bases, the J end lost 7 bases, and 13 bases lay between the germline ends. Here the CDR3 reads CASSPGRVNSPLHF. CDR3 coding DNA: TGTGCCAGCAGTCCGGGCAGGGTGAATTCACCCCTCCACTTT.

The rearrangement links TRBV19 to TRBJ2-5; D perhaps matches TRBD1 (6 bases). V was cut by 5 bases and J by 11 bases, with 15 bases left in between. CDR1 and CDR2 from the germline V gene are LNHDA and SQIVND (reference sequence). The CDR3 covers 12 residues. In DNA form, the CDR3 reads TGTGCCAGTAGTCGCAGGGGTGGGGAGCAGTACTTC. This translates into CASSRRGGEQYF. Full variable domain (remainder filled in from reference TRBV19 and TRBJ2-5): DGGITQSPKYLFRKEGQNVTLSCEQNLNHDAMYWYRQDPGQGLRLIYYSQIVNDFQKGDIAEGYSVSREKKESFPLTVTSAQKNPTAFYLCASSRRGGEQYFGPGTRLLVL.

The chain employs TRBV27 and TRBJ1-5; D might be TRBD1 (5 bases). V was cut by 5 bases and J by 7 bases, with 15 bases left in between. CDR1 and CDR2 (germline): MNHEY, SMNVEV (reference sequence). The CDR3 contains 14 residues. The CDR3 DNA reads TGTGCCAGCAGTAGGGGCTCTCACGGGCAGCCCCAGCATTTT. Amino acid sequence: CASSRGSHGQPQHF.

Only one count was recorded for this clone. The chain links TRBV27 to TRBJ2-7; the match to TRBD2 covers 7 bases. V shed 6 bases and J 3 bases; nucleotides not matched to a gene: 5. Germline V lookup: CDR1 MNHEY, CDR2 SMNVEV (reference sequence). The CDR3 sequence is 13 residues long. Here the CDR3 DNA reads TGTGCCAGCAGCCCGGGGAGGGGCTACGAGCAGTACTTC. Encoded protein: CASSPGRGYEQYF.